This TCR beta chain came from a study of radiation and T cells in renal cell carcinoma. Time point noted: blood 2 weeks post-SBRT. The treatment denotes: 15 Gy SBRT to primary tumor, nephrectomy 4 weeks later. The length of the CDR3 is 11 residues. Per germline, CDR1 MNHNY and CDR2 SVGAGI (reference sequence). Trimming removed 6 bases at V and 6 bases at J, with 9 bases between. The table came from immunoSEQ multiplex PCR; TCRdb's copy has only in-frame clones and leaves some out. The table records 150,000 to 160,000 clones, approximately 90% of them present only once. This specimen was blood, taken from a patient whose treatment included radiotherapy and nephrectomy. This receptor was identified in a woman aged 45-60 years with renal cell carcinoma. The gene calls are TRBV6-6 and TRBJ2-7, with a tentative D call TRBD2 (6 bases). For the CDR3, the DNA is TGTGCCAGCAGCTTTAGCGGCGAGCAGTACTTC. It specifies CASSFSGEQYF.